Here is one TCR beta chain with its context. The use of a sample-barcoded 5' primer and a J-beta primer mix characterized a second PCR of roughly 6 to 11 cycles. TCRdb reprocessed the 5' RACE reads via MiXCR and lists one record per CDR3 protein. The repertoire includes roughly 900,000 distinct CDR3 sequences, roughly 48% of them detected once, and about an eighth sits in the top ten. The entry originates in a study of blood T cells in healthy people across ages. Trimming left V 1 base short and J 11 bases short, with 13 bases between. Germline CDR1 is SGHTA and CDR2 is FQGNSA. The CDR3 is 13 residues long.

Sequencing was carried out using blood. This receptor was identified in a man aged 25 to 40 in good health. The genes are TRBV7-2 and TRBJ2-3, with a possible D match to TRBD2 (6 bases). The CDR3 loop is CASSLEGGRGQYF. CDR3 DNA sequence: TGTGCCAGCAGCTTAGAAGGTGGGCGGGGGCAGTATTTT.